This TCR beta chain originates from a study of response to subunit inactivated influenza vaccine (dated by TCRdb to between 2018 and 2020). About the full investigation: Deep quantitative profiling of the T cell receptor repertoire was used in the study to follow responses to a trivalent subunit inactivated influenza vaccine. Study-wide conclusions, independent of this receptor: The authors suggested that each seasonal influenza vaccination may recruit only a limited number of new T cells.

The protocol used for the library was RT-PCR. This sample was sequenced with an Illumina HiSeq 2500. TCRdb applied fastp at Q25 and MiXCR to the public reads, then kept only in-frame beta chains. Each CDR3 protein gets just one entry, which takes the most common genes and DNA from the rows behind it. The sample table shows roughly 540,000 distinct CDR3 sequences, and around 21% are seen once. The biggest ten clones account for roughly 2.8% of the sample. The sample holds a few counts of this clonotype. Its antigen remains undetermined. Base qualities are not at hand, and no much larger clone is one base apart. The CDR3 spans 16 residues, from the cysteine through the phenylalanine. The DNA shown is the 48-base CDR3, in frame from base 1. Trimming accounts for 3 bases at V and 5 bases at J, while the number of junction bases matched to no gene is 12. As encoded in the germline V gene (reference sequence), CDR1 is LGHDT while CDR2 is YNNKEL.

These data also featured in a second study, about T cells expressing NK-cell markers. Looking at the second paper: TCR beta cDNA libraries were prepared using 5'RACE template switching, which introduced a universal primer site and unique molecular identifiers. TCR beta-chain repertoires were profiled in sorted CD3+CD56+NKG2C+, CD3+CD56+NKG2C- and CD3+CD56-NKG2C+ T-cell subsets from about 8 donors. Among the eight sequenced donors, seven were HCMV-seropositive and one was HCMV-seronegative. In several experiments an anti-gammadeltaTCR antibody was added to restrict sorting to alphabetaTCR-expressing T cells. For several donors, the dominant CD3+CD56+NKG2C+ clonotypes were among the top 10 CD8+ clonotypes and accounted for about 1.0-8% of CD8+ T cells. Those dominant clonotypes were again the most abundant among CD3+CD56-NKG2C+ cells in several donors, at roughly 25-60.1%. Whether the expanded NKG2C-expressing T cell clones were specific for HCMV antigens was left unclear. Randomly selected healthy volunteers, three men and five women, were used as the eight sequenced donors. HCMV serostatus was determined by detecting HCMV-specific IgG in serum with a commercial ELISA kit. Peripheral blood mononuclear cells were isolated from blood by Ficoll density gradient centrifugation. Using Miltenyi isolation kits, CD4+ and CD8+ T cells were isolated from PBMC through magnetic immunoseparation. Priming for cDNA synthesis came from the TCR beta constant segment, and two successive PCR amplification steps followed. Illumina HiSeq 2000/2500, MiSeq or NextSeq was used to sequence libraries as 2 x 150 bp reads. MIGEC handled demultiplexing of the reads and grouping by UMI, while MiTCR was used to assemble and quantify clonotypes. Only TCR cDNA sequences supported by at least two reads were kept to exclude erroneous sequences. The tcR package was used for downstream repertoire analysis, and clonotypes were matched across fractions by CDR3 nucleotide sequence plus V segment. VDJmatch was used to annotate antigen specificity against VDJdb, with one amino acid substitution in CDR3 permitted.

The rearranged chain carries TRBV3-1 and TRBJ2-5; the junction holds 7 bases that match TRBD1. The material sequenced was CD4+ T cells sorted from PBMCs, taken 11 to 12 days after vaccination. This TCR was recovered from a man aged 45-65 years who received an inactivated influenza vaccine. Donor details come from another sample of the same person, matched by shared clones. The DNA sequence is given as TGTGCCAGCAGCCAGCCCGACGGGACAGTTAGTGAGACCCAGTACTTC. Translated, it gives CASSQPDGTVSETQYF.